This T cell receptor beta chain emerged from a study of CD8+ T cells in alopecia areata. In the study overall: For 6 to 18 months, tofacitinib was taken, and 6 months off drug followed.

V was clipped by 1 base and J by 2 bases, with 9 bases between them. The CDR3 is 14 residues long. The germline V gene has CDR1 SQVTM and CDR2 ANQGSEA. With respect to this clone: Its antigen is undetermined.

Study outcomes and limitations: Especially in alopecia totalis/universalis, lesional scalp showed greater clonality than normal scalp did.

cDNA reverse transcribed from extracted RNA served as the sequencing template. Some clones are missing from TCRdb's copy, which holds only in-frame ones; the method was immunoSEQ multiplex PCR. In the table there are about 180,000 clones, 50% to 70% of which are singletons. V is TRBV29-1 and J is TRBJ2-4; no clear D gene. The origin of this receptor is a human donor with alopecia areata. Sequencing used CD4+ T cells sorted from blood, obtained at week 0. This CDR3 is CSVEGAWTKNIQYF. CDR3 nucleotides: TGCAGCGTTGAAGGGGCTTGGACCAAAAACATTCAGTACTTC.